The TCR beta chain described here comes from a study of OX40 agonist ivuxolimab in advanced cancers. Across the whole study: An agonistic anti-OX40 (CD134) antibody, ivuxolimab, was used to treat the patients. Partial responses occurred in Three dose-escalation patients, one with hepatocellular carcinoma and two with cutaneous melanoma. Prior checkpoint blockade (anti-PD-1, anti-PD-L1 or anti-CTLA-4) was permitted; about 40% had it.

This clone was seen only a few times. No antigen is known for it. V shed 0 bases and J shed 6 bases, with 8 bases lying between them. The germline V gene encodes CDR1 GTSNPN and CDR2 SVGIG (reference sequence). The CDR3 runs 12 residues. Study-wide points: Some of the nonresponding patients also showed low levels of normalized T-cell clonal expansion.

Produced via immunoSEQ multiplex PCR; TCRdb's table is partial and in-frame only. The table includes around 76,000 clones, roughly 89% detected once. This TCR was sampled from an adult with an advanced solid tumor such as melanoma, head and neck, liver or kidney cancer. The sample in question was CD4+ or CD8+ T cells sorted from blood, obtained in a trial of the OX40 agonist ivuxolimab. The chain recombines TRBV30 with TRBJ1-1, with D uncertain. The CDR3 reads CAWSVRVAEAFF. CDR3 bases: TGTGCCTGGAGTGTTCGAGTGGCTGAAGCTTTCTTT. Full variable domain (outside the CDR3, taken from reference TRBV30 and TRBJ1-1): SQTIHQWPATLVQPVGSPLSLECTVEGTSNPNLYWYRQAAGRGLQLLFYSVGIGQISSEVPQNLSASRPQDRQFILSSKKLLLSDSGFYLCAWSVRVAEAFFGQGTRLTVV.